This TCR beta chain was observed in a study of STAT5B mutations in CD4+ large granular lymphocyte leukemia. Libraries were prepared by immunoSEQ multiplex PCR; TCRdb keeps only in-frame clonotypes and omits some of them. The table lists more than 30,000 clones, roughly nine tenths of them singletons, with around 0.41% in the top ten. This CDR3 comprises 11 residues. The ends were cut back, 7 bases at V and 8 bases at J, with 11 bases in the middle. Germline CDR1 and CDR2: SQVTM and ANQGSEA. This clone was detected only a few times. This chain joins TRBV29-1 and TRBJ1-4; D uncertain. The specimen was CD4+ T cells from blood buffy coats. The sequence was obtained from a human donor in good health. CDR3 nucleotide sequence: TGCAGCGCACAACACAACGAAAAACTGTTTTTT. Translating it yields CSAQHNEKLFF.